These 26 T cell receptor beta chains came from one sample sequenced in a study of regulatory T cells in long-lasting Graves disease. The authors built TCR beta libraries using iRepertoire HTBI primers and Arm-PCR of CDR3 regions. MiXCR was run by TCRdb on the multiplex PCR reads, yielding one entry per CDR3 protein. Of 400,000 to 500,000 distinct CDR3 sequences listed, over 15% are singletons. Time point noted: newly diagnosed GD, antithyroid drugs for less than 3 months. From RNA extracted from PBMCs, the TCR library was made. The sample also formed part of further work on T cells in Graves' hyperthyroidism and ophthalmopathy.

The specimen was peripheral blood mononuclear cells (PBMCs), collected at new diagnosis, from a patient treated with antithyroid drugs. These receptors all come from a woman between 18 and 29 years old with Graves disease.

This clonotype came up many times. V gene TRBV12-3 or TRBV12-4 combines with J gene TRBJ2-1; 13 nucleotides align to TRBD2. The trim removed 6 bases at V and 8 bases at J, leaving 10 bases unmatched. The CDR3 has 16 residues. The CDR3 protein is CASRLMGLAGLDEQFF. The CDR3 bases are TGTGCCAGCAGGTTGATGGGACTAGCGGGATTGGATGAGCAGTTCTTC.

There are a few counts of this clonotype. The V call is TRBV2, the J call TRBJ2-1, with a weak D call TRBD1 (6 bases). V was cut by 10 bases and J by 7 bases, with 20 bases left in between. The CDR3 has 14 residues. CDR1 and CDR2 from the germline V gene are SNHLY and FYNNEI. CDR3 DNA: TGTGCCACCTACCGGGACACATCCTCGAATGAGCAGTTCTTC. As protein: CATYRDTSSNEQFF.

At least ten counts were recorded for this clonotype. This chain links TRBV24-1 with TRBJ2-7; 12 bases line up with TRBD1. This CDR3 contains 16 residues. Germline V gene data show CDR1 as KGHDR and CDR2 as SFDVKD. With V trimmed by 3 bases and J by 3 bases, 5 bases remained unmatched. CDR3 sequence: CATSDPGTGGIYEQYF. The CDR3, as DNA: TGTGCCACCAGTGATCCCGGGACAGGGGGCATCTACGAGCAGTACTTC.

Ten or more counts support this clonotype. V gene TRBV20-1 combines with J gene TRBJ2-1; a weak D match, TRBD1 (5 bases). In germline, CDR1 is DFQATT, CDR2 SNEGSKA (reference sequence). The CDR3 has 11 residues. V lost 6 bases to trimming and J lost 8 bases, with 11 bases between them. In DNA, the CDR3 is TGCAGTGCCAAGACAGACCATGAGCAGTTCTTC. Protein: CSAKTDHEQFF.

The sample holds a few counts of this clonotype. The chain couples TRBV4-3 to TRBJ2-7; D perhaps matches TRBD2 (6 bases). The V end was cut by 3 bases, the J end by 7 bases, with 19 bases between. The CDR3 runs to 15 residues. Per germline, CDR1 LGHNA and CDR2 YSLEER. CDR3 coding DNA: TGCGCCAGCAGCCAGGGACTCGGGACCCACCTGGAGCAGTACTTC. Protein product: CASSQGLGTHLEQYF.

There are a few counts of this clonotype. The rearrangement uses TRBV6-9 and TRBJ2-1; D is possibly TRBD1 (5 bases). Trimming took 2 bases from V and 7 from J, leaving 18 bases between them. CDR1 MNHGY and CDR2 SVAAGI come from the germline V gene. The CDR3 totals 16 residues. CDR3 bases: TGTGCCAGCAGTTATCCCCAGGGATTGGTTAAGAATGAGCAGTTCTTC. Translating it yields CASSYPQGLVKNEQFF.

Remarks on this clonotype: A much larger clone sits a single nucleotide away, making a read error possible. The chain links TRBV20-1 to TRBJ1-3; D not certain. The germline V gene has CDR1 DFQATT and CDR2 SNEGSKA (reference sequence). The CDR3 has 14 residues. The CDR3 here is CGATRPISGNTIYF. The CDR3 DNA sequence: TGCGGTGCGACGAGACCCATCTCTGGAAACACCATATATTTT.

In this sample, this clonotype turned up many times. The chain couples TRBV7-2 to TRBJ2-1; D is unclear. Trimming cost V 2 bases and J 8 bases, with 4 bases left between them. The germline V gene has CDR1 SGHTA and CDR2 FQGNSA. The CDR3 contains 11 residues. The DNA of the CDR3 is TGTGCCAGCAGCTTAAAGTATGAGCAGTTCTTC. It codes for CASSLKYEQFF.

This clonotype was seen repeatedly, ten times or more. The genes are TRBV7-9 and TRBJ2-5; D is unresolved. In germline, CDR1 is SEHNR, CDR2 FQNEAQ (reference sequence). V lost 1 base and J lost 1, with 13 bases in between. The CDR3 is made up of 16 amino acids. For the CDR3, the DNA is TGTGCCAGCAGCTTAGGCATTGCGACACTCCAAGAGACCCAGTACTTC. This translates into CASSLGIATLQETQYF.

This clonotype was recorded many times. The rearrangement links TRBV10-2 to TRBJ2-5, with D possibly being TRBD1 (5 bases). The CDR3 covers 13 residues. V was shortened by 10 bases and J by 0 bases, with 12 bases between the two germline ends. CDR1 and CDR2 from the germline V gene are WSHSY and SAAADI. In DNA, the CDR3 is TGCGCCACTCAGGGCGACTACCAAGAGACCCAGTACTTC. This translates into CATQGDYQETQYF.

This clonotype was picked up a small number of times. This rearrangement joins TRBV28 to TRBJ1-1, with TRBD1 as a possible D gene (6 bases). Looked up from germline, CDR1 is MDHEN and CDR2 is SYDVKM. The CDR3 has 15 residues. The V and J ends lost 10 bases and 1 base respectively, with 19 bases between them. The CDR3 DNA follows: TGTGCCATCACCAACATCAGGGGATCGAACACTGAAGCTTTCTTT. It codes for CAITNIRGSNTEAFF.

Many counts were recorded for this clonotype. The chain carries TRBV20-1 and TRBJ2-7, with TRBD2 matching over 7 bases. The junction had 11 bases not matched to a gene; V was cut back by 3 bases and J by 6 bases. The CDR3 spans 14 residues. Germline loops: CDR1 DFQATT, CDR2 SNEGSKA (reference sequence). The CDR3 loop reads CSARGGRGPSEQYF. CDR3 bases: TGCAGTGCTAGGGGGGGGAGAGGTCCCAGCGAGCAGTACTTC.

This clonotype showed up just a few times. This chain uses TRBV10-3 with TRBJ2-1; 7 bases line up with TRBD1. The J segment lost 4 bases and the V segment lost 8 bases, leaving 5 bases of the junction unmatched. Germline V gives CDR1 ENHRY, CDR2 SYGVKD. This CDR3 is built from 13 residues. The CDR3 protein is CAILDRQYNEQFF. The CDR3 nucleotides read TGTGCCATCCTGGACAGGCAATACAATGAGCAGTTCTTC.

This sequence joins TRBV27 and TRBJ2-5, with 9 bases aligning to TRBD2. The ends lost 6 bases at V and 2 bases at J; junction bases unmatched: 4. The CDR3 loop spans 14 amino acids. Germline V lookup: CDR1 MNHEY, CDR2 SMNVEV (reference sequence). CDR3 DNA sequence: TGTGCCAGCAGCCTCCTAGCGGGACAAGAGACCCAGTACTTC. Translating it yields CASSLLAGQETQYF.

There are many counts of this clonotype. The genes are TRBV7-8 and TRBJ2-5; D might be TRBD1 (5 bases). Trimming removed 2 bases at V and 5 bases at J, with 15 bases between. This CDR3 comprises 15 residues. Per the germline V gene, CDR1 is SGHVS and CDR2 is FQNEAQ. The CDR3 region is CASSLKGIPRETQYF. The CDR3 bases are TGTGCCAGCAGCTTAAAGGGGATTCCACGTGAGACCCAGTACTTC. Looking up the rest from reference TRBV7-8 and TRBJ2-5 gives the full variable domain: GAGVSQSPRYKVAKRGQDVALRCDPISGHVSLFWYQQALGQGPEFLTYFQNEAQLDKSGLPSDRFFAERPEGSVSTLKIQRTQQEDSAVYLCASSLKGIPRETQYFGPGTRLLVL.

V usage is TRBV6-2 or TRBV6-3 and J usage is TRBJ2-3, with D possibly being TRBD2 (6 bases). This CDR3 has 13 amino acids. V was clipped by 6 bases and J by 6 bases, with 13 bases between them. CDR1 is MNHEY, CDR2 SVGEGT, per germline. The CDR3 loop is CASRGHREDTQYF. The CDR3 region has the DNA TGTGCCAGCAGAGGCCACCGGGAGGATACGCAGTATTTT.

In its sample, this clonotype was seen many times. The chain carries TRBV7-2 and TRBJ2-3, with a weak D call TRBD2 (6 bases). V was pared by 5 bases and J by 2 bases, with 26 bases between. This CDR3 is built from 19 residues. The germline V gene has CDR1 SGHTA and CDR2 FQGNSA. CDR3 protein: CASSGEVSGLPSFTDTQYF. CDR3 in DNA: TGTGCCAGCAGCGGAGAGGTTAGCGGACTGCCATCTTTCACAGATACGCAGTATTTT.

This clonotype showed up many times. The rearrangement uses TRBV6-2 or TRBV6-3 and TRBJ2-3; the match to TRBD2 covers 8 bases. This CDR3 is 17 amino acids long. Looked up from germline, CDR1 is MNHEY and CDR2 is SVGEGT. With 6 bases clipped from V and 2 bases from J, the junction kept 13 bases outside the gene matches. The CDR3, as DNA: TGTGCCAGCAGAACCCTGAGTCGGCGGGAGGTCACAGATACGCAGTATTTT. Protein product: CASRTLSRREVTDTQYF.

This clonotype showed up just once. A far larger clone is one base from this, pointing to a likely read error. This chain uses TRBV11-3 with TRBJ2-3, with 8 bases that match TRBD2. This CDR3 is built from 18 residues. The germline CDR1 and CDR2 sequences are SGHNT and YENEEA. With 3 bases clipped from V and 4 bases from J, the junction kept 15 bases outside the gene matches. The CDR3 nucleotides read TGTGCCAGCAGCTTTAAGGTCCCGGGACTAGGATCCGCAGATACGCAGTATTTT. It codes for CASSFKVPGLGSADTQYF.

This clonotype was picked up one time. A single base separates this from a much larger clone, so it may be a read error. CDR3 DNA sequence: TGTGCCAGCAGTTTGGGGGACGGGGAGCAGTTCTTC. This gives the protein CASSLGDGEQFF. J is TRBJ2-1 and V is TRBV28; D is perhaps TRBD1 or TRBD2 (5 bases each). With 3 bases removed from V and 10 bases from J, the gap between germline ends came to 10 bases. The CDR3 extends over 12 amino acids. Germline V gene data show CDR1 as MDHEN and CDR2 as SYDVKM.

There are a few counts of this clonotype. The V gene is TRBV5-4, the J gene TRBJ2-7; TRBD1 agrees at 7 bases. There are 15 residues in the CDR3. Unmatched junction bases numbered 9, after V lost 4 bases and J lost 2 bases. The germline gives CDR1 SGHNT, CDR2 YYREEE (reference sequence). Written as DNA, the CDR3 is TGTGCCAGCAGCAGGAGACAGGGTCGGACCTACGAGCAGTACTTC. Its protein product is CASSRRQGRTYEQYF.

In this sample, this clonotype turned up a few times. The chain's CDR3 is CASSSGPGSGSYNEQFF. The CDR3, as DNA: TGTGCCAGTAGTTCCGGTCCTGGTAGCGGCTCCTACAATGAGCAGTTCTTC. The rearrangement joins TRBV19 to TRBJ2-1, with D possibly matching TRBD2 (6 bases). Trimming shortened V by 5 bases and J by 0 bases, and 17 bases separated the two germline ends. The CDR3 is 17 amino acids. The germline V gene encodes CDR1 LNHDA and CDR2 SQIVND (reference sequence).

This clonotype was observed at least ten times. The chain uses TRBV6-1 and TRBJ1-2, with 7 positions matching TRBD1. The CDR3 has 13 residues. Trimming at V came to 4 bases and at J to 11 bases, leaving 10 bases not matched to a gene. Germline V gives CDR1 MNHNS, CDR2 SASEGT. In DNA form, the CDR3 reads TGTGCCAGCAGTGGGTGGGACAGCCAGGAATACACCTTC. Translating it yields CASSGWDSQEYTF.

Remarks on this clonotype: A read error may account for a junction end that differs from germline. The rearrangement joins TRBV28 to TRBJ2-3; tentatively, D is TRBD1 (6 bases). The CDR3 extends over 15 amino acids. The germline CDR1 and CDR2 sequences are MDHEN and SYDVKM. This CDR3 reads CASSRISSASGERVF. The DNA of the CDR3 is TGCGCCAGCAGCCGGATTTCATCGGCCTCAGGGGAGAGGGTTTTC. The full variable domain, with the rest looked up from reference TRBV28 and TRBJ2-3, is DVKVTQSSRYLVKRTGEKVFLECVQDMDHENMFWYRQDPGLGLRLIYFSYDVKMKEKGDIPEGYSVSREKKERFSLILESASTNQTSMYLCASSRISSASGERVFGPGTRLTVL.

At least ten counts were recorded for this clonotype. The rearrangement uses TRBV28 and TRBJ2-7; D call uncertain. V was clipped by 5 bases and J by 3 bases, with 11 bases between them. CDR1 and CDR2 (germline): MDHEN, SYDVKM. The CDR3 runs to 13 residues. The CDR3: CASSAADIYEQYF. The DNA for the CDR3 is TGTGCCAGCAGTGCCGCCGACATCTACGAGCAGTACTTC.

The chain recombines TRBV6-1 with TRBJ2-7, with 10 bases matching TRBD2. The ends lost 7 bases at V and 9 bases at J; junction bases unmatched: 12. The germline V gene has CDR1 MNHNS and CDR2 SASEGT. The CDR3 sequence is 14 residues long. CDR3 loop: CASTGTSDLLRQYF. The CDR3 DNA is TGTGCCAGCACCGGGACTAGCGATCTTTTACGGCAGTACTTC.